In this sample, the clone carrying this T cell receptor beta chain turned up a few times. Hyperthyroidism had been newly diagnosed in patients aged 18 to 65, and its duration was under 2 months. Initially, at the first diagnosis of hyperthyroidism and before any ophthalmopathy symptoms, blood was sampled. The sample originates from a study of T cells in Graves' hyperthyroidism and ophthalmopathy. The germline V gene has CDR1 SNHLY and CDR2 FYNNEI. Trimming left V 7 bases short and J 0 bases short, with 20 bases between. This CDR3 has 17 amino acids. Regions amplified from RNA transcripts were the TCR beta CDR3 regions. During a first-round RT-PCR of the TCR CDR3, the HTBI primer set was used. MiXCR, applied by TCRdb to the multiplex PCR reads, yields one record per CDR3 protein. Here the sample spans some 350,000 distinct CDR3 sequences, 15% to 18% being singletons.

The rearrangement uses TRBV2 and TRBJ2-3; D may correspond to TRBD1 or TRBD2 (5 bases each). Sequencing was done on a sample of blood. This sequence was found in a woman aged 18-30 years with Graves' hyperthyroidism that later progressed to Graves' ophthalmopathy. As DNA, the CDR3 is TGTGCCAGCACCCTCTACCGACCCCGGGACAGCACAGATACGCAGTATTTT. It yields the protein CASTLYRPRDSTDTQYF.